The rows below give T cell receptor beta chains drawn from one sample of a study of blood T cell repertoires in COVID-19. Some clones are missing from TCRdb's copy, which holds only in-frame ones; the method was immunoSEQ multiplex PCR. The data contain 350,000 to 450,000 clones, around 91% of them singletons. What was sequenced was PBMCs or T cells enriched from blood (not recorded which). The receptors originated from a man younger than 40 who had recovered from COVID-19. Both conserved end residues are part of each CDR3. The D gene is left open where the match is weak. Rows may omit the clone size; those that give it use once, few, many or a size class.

CDR3 DNA: TGTGCCTGGAGTGTTCTGGGACTCGAGCAGTACTTC; CDR3 protein: CAWSVLGLEQYF; D gene: .; clone size: .; J gene: TRBJ2-7; V gene: TRBV30
CDR3 DNA: TGTGCTAGTGGTCCAGACACCCTGAACACTGAAGCTTTCTTT; CDR3 protein: CASGPDTLNTEAFF; D gene: .; clone size: .; J gene: TRBJ1-1; V gene: TRBV12-5
CDR3 DNA: TGTGCCAGCAGTTACGTACAGGGGGCGCCGGAGAAACTGTTTTTT; CDR3 protein: CASSYVQGAPEKLFF; D gene: TRBD1; clone size: .; J gene: TRBJ1-4; V gene: TRBV6-5
CDR3 DNA: TGTGCCAGCTCATCCGGGACAGGGGTTAAGCAGTACTTC; CDR3 protein: CASSSGTGVKQYF; D gene: TRBD1; clone size: .; J gene: TRBJ2-7; V gene: TRBV18
CDR3 DNA: TGCGCCAGCGCGGGGGGGCTGGCGAACACTGAAGCTTTCTTT; CDR3 protein: CASAGGLANTEAFF; D gene: .; clone size: .; J gene: TRBJ1-1; V gene: TRBV5-1
CDR3 DNA: TGTGCCAGCAGCCTTGGGGACAGATCCTACGAGCAGTACTTC; CDR3 protein: CASSLGDRSYEQYF; D gene: TRBD1; clone size: .; J gene: TRBJ2-7; V gene: TRBV7-2
CDR3 DNA: TGCGCCAGCAGCAAGGGACTAGCGGGGGAGCAGTACTTC; CDR3 protein: CASSKGLAGEQYF; D gene: TRBD2; clone size: once; J gene: TRBJ2-7; V gene: TRBV5-1
CDR3 DNA: TGTGCCAGTGGCAGGGATAACAATGAGCAGTTCTTC; CDR3 protein: CASGRDNNEQFF; D gene: .; clone size: .; J gene: TRBJ2-1; V gene: TRBV12-3/TRBV12-4
CDR3 DNA: TGTGCCAGCTCGGGCCAAGGGGGACGAAATGAAAAACTGTTTTTT; CDR3 protein: CASSGQGGRNEKLFF; D gene: .; clone size: .; J gene: TRBJ1-4; V gene: TRBV18
CDR3 DNA: TGTGCCAGCTTGGGCGGGGTTGGGTACGAGCAGTACTTC; CDR3 protein: CASLGGVGYEQYF; D gene: .; clone size: .; J gene: TRBJ2-7; V gene: TRBV2
CDR3 DNA: TGTGCCAGCAGCGCGACACAGACAGGAGAGAACACTGAAGCTTTCTTT; CDR3 protein: CASSATQTGENTEAFF; D gene: .; clone size: .; J gene: TRBJ1-1; V gene: TRBV9
CDR3 DNA: TGTGCCAGCTCGAAAGGACAAAAAGCGGGAGACTGGCAGTTCTTC; CDR3 protein: CASSKGQKAGDWQFF; D gene: TRBD2; clone size: once; J gene: TRBJ2-1; V gene: TRBV2
CDR3 DNA: TGTGCCAGCAGTTTAGGTCGGGAGAACACTGAAGCTTTCTTT; CDR3 protein: CASSLGRENTEAFF; D gene: .; clone size: .; J gene: TRBJ1-1; V gene: TRBV27
CDR3 DNA: TGTGCCAGCAGTTACTTCGAGGGAGGGCGGCTTTGGCTGTTTTTT; CDR3 protein: CASSYFEGGRLWLFF; D gene: TRBD2; clone size: few; J gene: TRBJ2-2; V gene: TRBV6-5
CDR3 DNA: TGTGCCAGCAGCGTAGAAGAGGGAATGAACACTGAAGCTTTCTTT; CDR3 protein: CASSVEEGMNTEAFF; D gene: .; clone size: .; J gene: TRBJ1-1; V gene: TRBV9
CDR3 DNA: TGTGCCAGCAGCTTCCCTTCGGGGGGCAGGCCAGATACGCAGTATTTT; CDR3 protein: CASSFPSGGRPDTQYF; D gene: .; clone size: .; J gene: TRBJ2-3; V gene: TRBV3-1/TRBV3-2
CDR3 DNA: TGTGCCAGCATGGGACTATCTCTCACCGGGGAGCTGTTTTTT; CDR3 protein: CASMGLSLTGELFF; D gene: TRBD2; clone size: .; J gene: TRBJ2-2; V gene: TRBV2
CDR3 DNA: TGTGCCAGCAGTCTACAGGGAACTGAAGCTTTCTTT; CDR3 protein: CASSLQGTEAFF; D gene: .; clone size: .; J gene: TRBJ1-1; V gene: TRBV28
CDR3 DNA: TGTGCCAGCAGTGAACTCAGCTCCTATAATTCACCCCTCCACTTT; CDR3 protein: CASSELSSYNSPLHF; D gene: .; clone size: .; J gene: TRBJ1-6; V gene: TRBV6-1
CDR3 DNA: TGTGCCAGCAGCCCGAGAGGGACCCAGTACTTC; CDR3 protein: CASSPRGTQYF; D gene: .; clone size: .; J gene: TRBJ2-5; V gene: TRBV28
CDR3 DNA: TGTGCCAGCAGCCCATTAGCGGGAGGGCCCACAGATACGCAGTATTTT; CDR3 protein: CASSPLAGGPTDTQYF; D gene: TRBD2; clone size: once; J gene: TRBJ2-3; V gene: TRBV3-1/TRBV3-2
CDR3 DNA: TGCGCCAGCAGCTCTAGCGGGAGGGCCGGTTTTACCGGGGAGCTGTTTTTT; CDR3 protein: CASSSSGRAGFTGELFF; D gene: TRBD2; clone size: .; J gene: TRBJ2-2; V gene: TRBV5-1
CDR3 DNA: TGTGCCAGTAGTATAGGTTGGACAGGAGGGGTAGATGGCTACACCTTC; CDR3 protein: CASSIGWTGGVDGYTF; D gene: TRBD1; clone size: .; J gene: TRBJ1-2; V gene: TRBV19
CDR3 DNA: TGTGCCAGCAGCCCGGGACACCCTGGCTACACCTTC; CDR3 protein: CASSPGHPGYTF; D gene: .; clone size: .; J gene: TRBJ1-2; V gene: TRBV14
CDR3 DNA: TGTGCCTGGAGTACCACCCTAGCGGGAGAGCAGTTCTTC; CDR3 protein: CAWSTTLAGEQFF; D gene: TRBD2; clone size: .; J gene: TRBJ2-1; V gene: TRBV30
CDR3 DNA: TGCGCCAGCAGTGTAAGGACAGGGGTTGGAAACACCATATATTTT; CDR3 protein: CASSVRTGVGNTIYF; D gene: TRBD1; clone size: .; J gene: TRBJ1-3; V gene: TRBV10-2